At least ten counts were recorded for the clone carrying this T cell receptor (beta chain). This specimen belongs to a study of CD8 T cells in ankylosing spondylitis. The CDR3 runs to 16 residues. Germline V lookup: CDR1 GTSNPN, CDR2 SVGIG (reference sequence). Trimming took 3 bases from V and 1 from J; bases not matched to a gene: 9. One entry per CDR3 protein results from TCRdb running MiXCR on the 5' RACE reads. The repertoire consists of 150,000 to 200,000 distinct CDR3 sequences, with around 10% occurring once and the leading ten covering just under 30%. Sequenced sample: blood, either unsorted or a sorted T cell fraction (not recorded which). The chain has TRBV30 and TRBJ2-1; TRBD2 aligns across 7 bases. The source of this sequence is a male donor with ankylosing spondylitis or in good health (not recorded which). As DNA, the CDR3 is TGTGCCTGGAGGGGGGGGACCCTGGGGTCCTACAATGAGCAGTTCTTC. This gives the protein CAWRGGTLGSYNEQFF.